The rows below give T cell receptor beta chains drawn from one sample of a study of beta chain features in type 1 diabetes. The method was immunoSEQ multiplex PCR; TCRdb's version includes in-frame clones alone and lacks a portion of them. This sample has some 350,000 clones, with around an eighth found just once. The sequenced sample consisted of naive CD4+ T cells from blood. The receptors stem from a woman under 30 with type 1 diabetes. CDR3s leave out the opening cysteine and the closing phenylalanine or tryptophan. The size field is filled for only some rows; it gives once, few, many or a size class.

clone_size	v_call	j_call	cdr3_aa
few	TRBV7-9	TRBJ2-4	ASSPAGIQY
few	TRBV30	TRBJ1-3	AWIGRNSGNTIY
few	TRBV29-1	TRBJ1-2	SVAAGADYGYT
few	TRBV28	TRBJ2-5	ASTSLGETQY
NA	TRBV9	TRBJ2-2	ASSSTTGRSYLTNTGELF
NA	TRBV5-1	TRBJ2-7	ASSTPGQLAYEQY
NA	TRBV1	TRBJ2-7	TSSPFRGVPRASYEQY
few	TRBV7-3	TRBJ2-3	ASSLLGAGVADTQY
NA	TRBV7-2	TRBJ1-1	ASSLGGTGLGTEAF
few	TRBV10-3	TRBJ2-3	ATRGGSTDTQY
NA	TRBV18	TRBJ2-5	ASSPRWGEETQY
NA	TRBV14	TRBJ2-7	ASSQAGGTPYEQY
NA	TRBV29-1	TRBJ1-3	SATSSGNTIY
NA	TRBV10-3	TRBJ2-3	ATHFGGGSGESDTQY
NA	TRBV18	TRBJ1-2	ASSPRDRGNYGYT